This T cell receptor beta chain came from a study of cytomegalovirus exposure and HLA in healthy donors. Whole-study findings and limits: From TCR beta sequences, most subjects' HLA-A and HLA-B alleles were reportedly predicted accurately. The authors enumerated over 150 TCR beta chains as linked to cytomegalovirus. TCR association rates varied by HLA locus in a later analysis, with DRB1 highest and HLA-C lowest.

As to this clone: Antigen: not known.

60 Vbeta and 13 Jbeta primers were used in PCR. Original data processing: It was a later analysis that counted about 80 million unique TCR beta chains, of which roughly 11 million were shared. The assay was immunoSEQ multiplex PCR, and TCRdb's table has in-frame clones only and misses some. V and J calls and clone size come straight from that table; D and trimming were deduced from the DNA. The sample has hundreds of thousands of clones, around 80% seen once; the top ten hold under 0.85%. The length of the CDR3 is 18 residues. Germline CDR1 reads SGHVS; CDR2 reads FNYEAQ. V dropped 2 bases and J dropped 7; count of bases not matched to a gene: 19.

The sequence was obtained from a boy between 2 and 10 years old in good health and CMV-seronegative. V usage is TRBV7-6 and J usage is TRBJ2-7; 8 bases map to TRBD2. Material: PBMCs. This CDR3 is CASSLKGSGGGRLGEQYF. CDR3 DNA: TGTGCCAGCAGCTTAAAAGGCTCCGGGGGGGGAAGACTTGGAGAGCAGTACTTC.